Listed below are T cell receptor beta chains from one sample, sequenced in a study of TIL therapy for anti-PD-1-resistant metastatic lung cancer. Here immunoSEQ multiplex PCR was the method, and the copy in TCRdb shows in-frame clones only, minus some. The data show 55,000 to 65,000 clones, with around 69% seen just once and around 6.1% held by the top ten. The material sequenced was blood, taken at baseline. Receptor source: a person aged 25 to 80 with non-small cell lung cancer. Both conserved end residues are part of each CDR3. A D gene is named only where the DNA matches it firmly. For some rows the clone size is stated as once, few or many, or as a class when expanded; others skip it.

clone_size j_call cdr3_length v_call d_call cdr3_nt cdr3_aa
few TRBJ1-5 14 TRBV6-6 TRBD1 TGTGCCAGCAGCCCGGGACAGCACAATCAGCCCCAGCATTTT CASSPGQHNQPQHF
- TRBJ2-2 14 TRBV7-9 - TGTGCCAGCATGTCCGCGGGGAAACCCGGGGAGCTGTTTTTT CASMSAGKPGELFF
once TRBJ1-6 13 TRBV4-1 - TGCGCCAGCAGCCAAGCGGGGGACTCACCCCTCCACTTT CASSQAGDSPLHF
- TRBJ2-4 16 TRBV7-2 TRBD2 TGTGCCTCACGGCTAGCGGGGACTATAGCCAAAAACATTCAGTACTTC CASRLAGTIAKNIQYF
- TRBJ1-2 14 TRBV5-1 TRBD1 TGCGCCAGCAGCGACGGACAGGGAAACTATGGCTACACCTTC CASSDGQGNYGYTF
- TRBJ2-2 13 TRBV2 - TGTGCCAGCGCCGGCTTCCTAGCCGGGGAGCTGTTTTTT CASAGFLAGELFF
- TRBJ1-5 14 TRBV10-3 - TGTGCCATCAAGAGTGTCGGAGCAAATCAGCCCCAGCATTTT CAIKSVGANQPQHF
- TRBJ2-7 15 TRBV11-3 TRBD2 TGTGCCAGCAGCCTCGCTAGCGGGGGAACCTACGAGCAGTACTTC CASSLASGGTYEQYF
- TRBJ2-7 14 TRBV5-1 TRBD1 TGCGCCAGCAGCACGGACGGGACAGAATACGAGCAGTACTTC CASSTDGTEYEQYF
few TRBJ2-1 16 TRBV6-5 - TGTGCCAGCAGTTACAGTGTCTCAGCCTCCTACAATGAGCAGTTCTTC CASSYSVSASYNEQFF
- TRBJ1-3 16 TRBV15 - TGTGCCACCAGCAGAGTTGTACAGCCCTCTGGAAACACCATATATTTT CATSRVVQPSGNTIYF
- TRBJ2-3 14 TRBV27 TRBD1 TGTGCCAGCAGTGCATGGGACAGGGTAGATACGCAGTATTTT CASSAWDRVDTQYF
- TRBJ1-2 12 TRBV19 - TGTGCCAGTAGTGCGGGACCGTCTGGCTACACCTTC CASSAGPSGYTF
- TRBJ2-3 13 TRBV29-1 - TGCAGCGTTACGGGGGCTAGCACAGATACGCAGTATTTT CSVTGASTDTQYF
- TRBJ1-5 16 TRBV2 - TGTGCCAGCAGTGATCTGGTGGGCGAAAGAAATCAGCCCCAGCATTTT CASSDLVGERNQPQHF
- TRBJ1-3 17 TRBV7-6 TRBD1 TGTGCCAGCAGCTTAGCGCAGGGGGCTCGATCTGGAAACACCATATATTTT CASSLAQGARSGNTIYF
once TRBJ2-1 14 TRBV7-8 - TGTGCCAGCAGCTTAAGGGGGGAGGTGGATGAGCAGTTCTTC CASSLRGEVDEQFF
- TRBJ2-5 14 TRBV7-9 - TGTGCCAGCAGCTTAGAGGGCAGTCCGGGGACCCAGTACTTC CASSLEGSPGTQYF
- TRBJ1-4 15 TRBV6-6 - TGTGCCAGCAGTAAACAGCTTGCAACTAATGAAAAACTGTTTTTT CASSKQLATNEKLFF
few TRBJ2-1 16 TRBV9 TRBD2 TGTGCCAGCAGCGTGGGACTAGCGGGAGATTTGGATGAGCAGTTCTTC CASSVGLAGDLDEQFF
once TRBJ2-7 14 TRBV6-5 - TGTGCCAGCAGTTACCACAGCCGAGACTACGAGCAGTACTTC CASSYHSRDYEQYF
few TRBJ2-2 16 TRBV18 TRBD2 TGTGCCAGCTCACCACCGGAGGGAGGGCCGACAGGGGAGCTGTTTTTT CASSPPEGGPTGELFF
- TRBJ1-5 13 TRBV10-3 - TGTGCCATCAGTGGACAGCCTTCCCAGCCCCAGCATTTT CAISGQPSQPQHF
- TRBJ1-2 14 TRBV28 TRBD1 TGTGCCAGCAGTCTATCCGGACAGGGGGCCGGCTACACCTTC CASSLSGQGAGYTF
- TRBJ2-2 14 TRBV4-1 TRBD2 TGCGCCAGCAGCCGGGGGGGTAACACCGGGGAGCTGTTTTTT CASSRGGNTGELFF
few TRBJ1-1 14 TRBV28 - TGTGCCAGCAGTTTGTCCTCAGGGAGCACTGAAGCTTTCTTT CASSLSSGSTEAFF
- TRBJ2-3 18 TRBV7-6 TRBD2 TGTGCCAGCAGCTTAGATCCGCGGGAGGGAGCGGTGACAGATACGCAGTATTTT CASSLDPREGAVTDTQYF
- TRBJ2-3 14 TRBV11-3 - TGTGCCAGCAGCTCCCGGTTTGACGCAGATACGCAGTATTTT CASSSRFDADTQYF
- TRBJ2-2 16 TRBV7-2 - TGTGCCAGCAGCTTCATGTTTGGGGTGAACACCGGGGAGCTGTTTTTT CASSFMFGVNTGELFF
- TRBJ2-3 13 TRBV19 - TGTGCCAGCCGAGGGGTAGTACTCGGTACGCAGTATTTT CASRGVVLGTQYF
- TRBJ2-7 13 TRBV7-9 - TGTGCCAGCAGCTCCTCAGCGGCCTACGAGCAGTACTTC CASSSSAAYEQYF
- TRBJ2-1 12 TRBV5-1 TRBD1 TGCGCCAGCAGCTTGTCCAGGGGGGAGCAGTTCTTC CASSLSRGEQFF
- TRBJ2-7 14 TRBV30 TRBD1 TGTGCCTGGTCTACCGGGACAGGGGCCTACGAGCAGTACTTC CAWSTGTGAYEQYF
- TRBJ1-3 15 TRBV4-2 - TGTGCCAGCAGCCAAGTCACTCGCAGGGGCCACACCATATATTTT CASSQVTRRGHTIYF
- TRBJ2-5 14 TRBV2 TRBD2 TGTGCCAGCAGCAACCTAGCGGTACAAGAGACCCAGTACTTC CASSNLAVQETQYF
- TRBJ2-3 14 TRBV7-3 - TGTGCCAGCAGCTCCGGGGGTGGAGCAGATACGCAGTATTTT CASSSGGGADTQYF
- TRBJ1-2 14 TRBV10-3 - TGTGCCATCGCGGACGGGGCGGGAGGTCGTGGCTACACCTTC CAIADGAGGRGYTF
- TRBJ2-7 14 TRBV19 - TGTGCCAGTAGTGCTCGCCCCGGGACCCCTGAGCAGTACTTC CASSARPGTPEQYF
- TRBJ1-1 18 TRBV11-3 TRBD1 TGTGCCAGCAGCCCCGAACCGGGACAGAGATTCATGAACACTGAAGCTTTCTTT CASSPEPGQRFMNTEAFF
- TRBJ2-2 14 TRBV2 - TGTGCCAGCAGTGTTAGCGGTAACACCGGGGAGCTGTTTTTT CASSVSGNTGELFF
- TRBJ1-1 11 TRBV6-5 - TGTGCCAGCATGATGACTTCGGAAGCTTTCTTT CASMMTSEAFF
- TRBJ1-4 14 TRBV6-1 - TGTGCCAGCAGTGAAGGGGGACATAATGAAAAACTGTTTTTT CASSEGGHNEKLFF
- TRBJ1-3 13 TRBV5-1 TRBD1 TGCGCCAGCAGCGACAGGGGAGGAAACACCATATATTTT CASSDRGGNTIYF
once TRBJ2-2 15 TRBV7-8 TRBD1 TGTGCCAGCAGCCCCAAGACAGGGGGGATCGGGGAGCTGTTTTTT CASSPKTGGIGELFF
once TRBJ2-2 15 TRBV5-1 - TGCGCCAGCAGCTTGGTGGTGGCTAACACCGGGGAGCTGTTTTTT CASSLVVANTGELFF
once TRBJ1-2 15 TRBV28 - TGTGCCAGCACAAACAACAGGGACGGTGGCTATGGCTACACCTTC CASTNNRDGGYGYTF